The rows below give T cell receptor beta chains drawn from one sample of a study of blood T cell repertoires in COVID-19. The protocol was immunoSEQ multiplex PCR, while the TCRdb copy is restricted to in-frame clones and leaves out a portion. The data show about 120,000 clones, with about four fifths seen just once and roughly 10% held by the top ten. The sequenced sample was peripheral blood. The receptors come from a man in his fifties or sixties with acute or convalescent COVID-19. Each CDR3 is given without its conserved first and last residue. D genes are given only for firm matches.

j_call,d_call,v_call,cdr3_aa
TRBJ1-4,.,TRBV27,ASSLRIGAEKLF
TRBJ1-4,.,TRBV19,ASSTNGYGGTNEKLF
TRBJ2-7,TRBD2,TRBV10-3,AISEREARYEQY
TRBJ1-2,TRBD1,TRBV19,ASNRDRGYGYT
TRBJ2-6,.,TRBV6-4,ASSDSGGGSGANVLT
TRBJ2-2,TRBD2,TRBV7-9,ASSRSGSGTGELF
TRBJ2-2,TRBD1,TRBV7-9,ASSRHGTGITGELF
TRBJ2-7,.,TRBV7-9,ASSLATGYEQY
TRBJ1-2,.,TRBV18,ASSPAWGGDRLVGYGYT
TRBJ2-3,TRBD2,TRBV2,ATPSGTSGTSSTDTQY